Listed here are 19 T cell receptor beta chains from one sample, sequenced in a study of T cell responses to AZD1222 COVID-19 vaccine. Only in-frame clones appear in the TCRdb table, and some are missing; sequencing was by immunoSEQ multiplex PCR. The sample shows about 140,000 clones, around 92% of them seen only once. The material was peripheral blood, obtained 28 days after the second AZD1222 dose. The receptors stem from an adult who received the AZD1222 COVID-19 vaccine.

A single count supports this clone. The J gene is TRBJ1-2, the V gene TRBV5-3, with no clear D. TRBV5-3 is classed as an ORF, of uncertain function. Trimming removed 1 base at V and 6 bases at J, with 13 bases between. The CDR3 loop spans 14 amino acids. The CDR3 nucleotides read TGTGCCAGAAGCTTGTTATTCAACTATAATGGCTACACCTTC. Its protein is CARSLLFNYNGYTF.

The chain employs TRBV5-1 and TRBJ2-3; 13 nucleotides line up with TRBD2. V was clipped by 6 bases and J by 2 bases; unmatched bases: 6. The CDR3 spans 16 residues. Germline values: CDR1 SGHRS, CDR2 YFSETQ. The DNA of the CDR3 is TGCGCCAGCAACCCCGGGACTAGCGGGATCACAGATACGCAGTATTTT. It specifies CASNPGTSGITDTQYF.

The chain carries TRBV28 and TRBJ2-7; D is ambiguous. CDR3 size: 19 residues. Germline CDR1 MDHEN, CDR2 SYDVKM. The V gene lost 4 bases and the J gene lost 8 bases, with 33 bases spanning the gap. The CDR3 loop is CASSSPPIRAPGHLMQQYF. The CDR3 DNA sequence: TGTGCCAGCAGTTCCCCCCCCATAAGGGCCCCGGGTCACCTTATGCAGCAGTACTTC. Looking up the rest from reference TRBV28 and TRBJ2-7 gives the full variable domain: DVKVTQSSRYLVKRTGEKVFLECVQDMDHENMFWYRQDPGLGLRLIYFSYDVKMKEKGDIPEGYSVSREKKERFSLILESASTNQTSMYLCASSSPPIRAPGHLMQQYFGPGTRLTVT.

J is TRBJ2-7 and V is TRBV6-1; D unclear. The V and J ends lost 2 bases and 2 bases respectively, with 1 base between them. CDR3 length: 11 residues. The germline CDR1 and CDR2 sequences are MNHNS and SASEGT. CDR3 nucleotides: TGTGCCAGCAGTGAACCCTACGAGCAGTACTTC. This sequence encodes CASSEPYEQYF.

This chain joins TRBV19 and TRBJ2-7; 12 bases align to TRBD1. The CDR3 extends over 19 amino acids. Germline lookup yields CDR1 LNHDA and CDR2 SQIVND (reference sequence). V trimming: 3 bases; J trimming: 3 bases; junction bases outside the gene matches: 15. DNA of the CDR3: TGTGCCAGTAGTATTAAGATCGGGACAGGGGGCGCGAGGTTCTACGAGCAGTACTTC. It yields the protein CASSIKIGTGGARFYEQYF.

The chain has TRBV10-3 and TRBJ1-1; 12 nucleotides line up with TRBD1. Trimming removed 2 bases from V and 5 bases from J; junction bases left unmatched: 6. Germline loops: CDR1 ENHRY, CDR2 SYGVKD. This CDR3 spans 16 amino acids. The CDR3 sequence is CAISEPGTGGITEAFF. The CDR3 DNA reads as TGTGCCATCAGTGAGCCCGGGACAGGGGGCATAACTGAAGCTTTCTTT.

The chain links TRBV28 to TRBJ2-3; no clear D gene. Trimming took off 2 bases at V and 2 bases at J, with 8 bases between the two ends. Germline CDR1 reads MDHEN; CDR2 reads SYDVKM. This CDR3 contains 14 residues. CDR3 loop: CASSLLADTDTQYF. The CDR3 DNA follows: TGTGCCAGCAGTTTACTCGCAGACACAGATACGCAGTATTTT.

The rearrangement links TRBV9 to TRBJ1-2; D remains unclear. The V end lost 4 bases, the J end lost 6 bases, and 10 bases lay between the germline ends. The CDR3 consists of 12 residues. The V gene's germline CDR1 is SGDLS and CDR2 YYNGEE. The CDR3 region has the DNA TGTGCCAGCAGCCCTCTTAGGGATGGCTACACCTTC. Translating gives CASSPLRDGYTF.

This chain connects TRBV19 to TRBJ2-7; D gene unclear. The ends were cut back, 3 bases at V and 3 bases at J, with 9 bases in the middle. Germline CDR1 is LNHDA and CDR2 is SQIVND (reference sequence). This CDR3 contains 13 residues. CDR3 residues: CASSIGRNYEQYF. CDR3 coding DNA: TGTGCCAGTAGTATTGGGCGGAACTACGAGCAGTACTTC.

The chain links TRBV7-2 to TRBJ2-7; 7 nucleotides align to TRBD1. This CDR3 has 13 residues. The germline V gene has CDR1 SGHTA and CDR2 FQGNSA. Trimming took 6 bases from V and 6 from J; bases not matched to a gene: 8. As DNA, the CDR3 is TGTGCCAGCAGACCTAGGACAGGAGGCGAGCAGTACTTC. Its protein is CASRPRTGGEQYF.

This chain joins TRBV7-2 and TRBJ2-7, with 8 bases lining up with TRBD2. V shed 7 bases and J 6 bases; nucleotides not matched to a gene: 11. CDR1 and CDR2 (germline): SGHTA, FQGNSA. The CDR3 is 14 residues long. CDR3 sequence reads: CASTPGGLGGEQYF. The CDR3, as DNA: TGTGCCAGCACCCCGGGGGGGCTGGGTGGCGAGCAGTACTTC.

The rearrangement uses TRBV24-1 and TRBJ2-1, with TRBD2 matching over 11 bases. Germline V gives CDR1 KGHDR, CDR2 SFDVKD. J gave up 3 bases and V 4 bases, and 10 bases lay outside the gene matches. This CDR3 contains 18 residues. DNA for the CDR3: TGTGCCACCAGTGACCCCGGGACTAGCGGCGGAGGCTACAATGAGCAGTTCTTC. Amino acids: CATSDPGTSGGGYNEQFF.

The V call is TRBV4-3, the J call TRBJ1-1, with no clear D. CDR1 and CDR2 from the germline V gene are LGHNA and YSLEER. The V gene lost 0 bases and the J gene lost 7 bases, with 12 bases spanning the gap. The CDR3 sequence is 14 residues long. The CDR3 spells CASSQDRAADEAFF. In DNA, the CDR3 is TGCGCCAGCAGCCAAGACAGAGCCGCTGATGAAGCTTTCTTT.

The V call is TRBV5-1, the J call TRBJ1-4; D not certain. Germline V gene sequence: CDR1 SGHRS, CDR2 YFSETQ. This CDR3 comprises 13 residues. V was cut by 4 bases and J by 2 bases, with 6 bases left in between. For the CDR3, the DNA is TGCGCCAGCAGCCGGGCGACTAATGAAAAACTGTTTTTT. This sequence encodes CASSRATNEKLFF.

The chain joins TRBV4-1 to TRBJ1-3; 7 nucleotides match TRBD1. Germline V lookup: CDR1 MGHRA, CDR2 YSYEKL. The junction had 9 bases not matched to a gene; V was cut back by 4 bases and J by 0 bases. The CDR3 is 17 residues long. The chain's CDR3 is CASSPSTGRFSGNTIYF. In DNA form, the CDR3 reads TGCGCCAGCAGCCCATCGACAGGGAGGTTCTCTGGAAACACCATATATTTT.

The J gene is TRBJ2-3, the V gene TRBV27; D unclear. The V end was cut by 7 bases, the J end by 0 bases, with 14 bases between. This CDR3 comprises 15 residues. Germline-derived CDR1 and CDR2 are MNHEY and SMNVEV (reference sequence). The CDR3 loop is CASIRSATSTDTQYF. Here the CDR3 DNA reads TGTGCCAGCATCCGGTCTGCTACTAGCACAGATACGCAGTATTTT.

V is TRBV28 and J is TRBJ2-7; unclear D gene. Germline V gene data show CDR1 as MDHEN and CDR2 as SYDVKM. The CDR3 contains 13 residues. V lost 1 base and J 3 bases, leaving 7 bases between the germline ends. CDR3 coding DNA: TGTGCCAGCAGTTTATTAACCTACTACGAGCAGTACTTC. Translation gives CASSLLTYYEQYF.

The chain links TRBV10-3 to TRBJ1-5; D gene uncertain. V lost 4 bases and J 2 bases, leaving 9 bases between the germline ends. This CDR3 spans 14 amino acids. Germline V CDR1 and CDR2: ENHRY, SYGVKD. Here the CDR3 DNA reads TGTGCCATCAGTGGTGATGGAGGCAATCAGCCCCAGCATTTT. This translates into CAISGDGGNQPQHF.

The rearrangement joins TRBV6-5 to TRBJ1-6; D is possibly TRBD1 (5 bases). This CDR3 comprises 16 residues. V gave up 0 bases and J gave up 7 bases, with 13 bases separating them. CDR1 and CDR2 from the germline V gene are MNHEY and SVGAGI. The CDR3 sequence: CASSYSYGTVNSPLHF. CDR3 DNA sequence: TGTGCCAGCAGTTACTCTTATGGGACGGTAAATTCACCCCTCCACTTT.